Shown below are 20 T cell receptor beta chains from a single sample sequenced in a study of blood T cell repertoires in COVID-19. Here immunoSEQ multiplex PCR was the method, and the copy in TCRdb shows in-frame clones only, minus some. In the table there are 150,000 to 200,000 clones, around 82% of which are singletons. Material: peripheral blood. The receptors originated from an elderly woman with acute or convalescent COVID-19.

J is TRBJ2-3 and V is TRBV19; 9 bases agree with TRBD2. The CDR3 is 17 amino acids. The germline V gene encodes CDR1 LNHDA and CDR2 SQIVND (reference sequence). V trimming: 0 bases; J trimming: 4 bases; junction bases outside the gene matches: 8. DNA of the CDR3: TGTGCCAGTAGTATAGATAGGGAGCGGGGGGAATCAGATACGCAGTATTTT. Translating it yields CASSIDRERGESDTQYF.

This clone occurred once. The chain links TRBV7-2 to TRBJ1-1; TRBD1 agrees at 11 bases. The CDR3 runs to 17 residues. J lost 4 bases, V lost 2 bases, and 9 bases had no gene match. Germline CDR1 SGHTA, CDR2 FQGNSA. The CDR3: CASSLYPPGQGVTEAFF. Here the CDR3 DNA reads TGTGCCAGCAGCTTATATCCCCCGGGACAGGGGGTCACTGAAGCTTTCTTT. The entire variable domain, with the rest obtained from reference TRBV7-2 and TRBJ1-1, is as follows: GAGVSQSPSNKVTEKGKDVELRCDPISGHTALYWYRQSLGQGLEFLIYFQGNSAPDKSGLPSDRFSAERTGGSVSTLTIQRTQQEDSAVYLCASSLYPPGQGVTEAFFGQGTRLTVV.

V and J are TRBV3-1 (or the pseudogene TRBV3-2) and TRBJ2-3, with TRBD2 identical over 13 bases. CDR1 is LGHDT and CDR2 is YNNKEL in the germline V gene (reference sequence). The CDR3 is made up of 15 amino acids. The V and J ends lost 1 base and 6 bases, in that order; junction bases with no gene match: 1. CDR3 amino acids: CASSQALAGGDTQYF. The CDR3 region has the DNA TGTGCCAGCAGCCAAGCACTAGCGGGAGGGGATACGCAGTATTTT.

This clone has only a few counts. The chain couples TRBV6-6 to TRBJ1-5; the D gene is possibly TRBD1 (6 bases). The germline gives CDR1 MNHNY, CDR2 SVGAGI (reference sequence). This CDR3 spans 15 amino acids. V was trimmed by 4 bases and J by 7 bases, leaving 17 bases between them. The CDR3 protein is CASSSVGGAKQPQHF. DNA for the CDR3: TGTGCCAGCAGTTCCGTGGGGGGGGCTAAGCAGCCCCAGCATTTT.

The gene calls are TRBV19 and TRBJ1-4; 7 bases fit TRBD1. V lost 6 bases, J lost 8 bases, and 6 bases stayed unmatched. The CDR3 is 13 residues long. Per the germline V gene, CDR1 is LNHDA and CDR2 is SQIVND (reference sequence). Written as DNA, the CDR3 is TGTGCCAGTAGGACCCTGGACAGGGAAAAACTGTTTTTT. This sequence encodes CASRTLDREKLFF.

This chain uses TRBV5-1 with TRBJ2-7, with TRBD1 identical over 9 bases. Germline lookup yields CDR1 SGHRS and CDR2 YFSETQ. V shed 3 bases, J shed 3 bases, and the junction held 7 bases outside the gene matches. The CDR3 loop spans 15 amino acids. Here the CDR3 DNA reads TGCGCCAGCAGCTGGGGACAGGGAAGCCTCTACGAGCAGTACTTC. Protein sequence: CASSWGQGSLYEQYF.

This CDR3 reads CASSEQGRGEQYF. DNA of the CDR3: TGTGCCAGCAGCGAACAGGGGCGCGGCGAGCAGTACTTC. The chain employs TRBV7-6 and TRBJ2-7; 7 nucleotides match TRBD1. Germline-derived CDR1 and CDR2 are SGHVS and FNYEAQ. Trimming took 5 bases from V and 6 from J; bases not matched to a gene: 7. The CDR3 length is 13 residues.

The chain combines TRBV18 with TRBJ2-7; 7 bases align to TRBD1. The CDR3 sequence is 15 residues long. V trimming: 6 bases; J trimming: 3 bases; junction bases outside the gene matches: 11. The germline gives CDR1 KGHSH, CDR2 LQKENI. Here the CDR3 DNA reads TGTGCCAGCTCCCCCGGGACAGTAGGCCTCTACGAGCAGTACTTC. Encoded protein: CASSPGTVGLYEQYF.

This clone was detected only a few times. The chain is built from TRBV5-1 and TRBJ1-4; 8 bases map to TRBD1. The CDR3 consists of 14 residues. CDR1 and CDR2 from the germline V gene are SGHRS and YFSETQ. V dropped 3 bases and J dropped 7; count of bases not matched to a gene: 5. CDR3 bases: TGCGCCAGCAGCTCGACAGGGGTGGGTGAAAAACTGTTTTTT. Its protein product is CASSSTGVGEKLFF.

The chain employs TRBV11-3 and TRBJ1-3; D uncertain. Looked up from germline, CDR1 is SGHNT and CDR2 is YENEEA. This CDR3 has 13 residues. V lost 0 bases and J 10 bases, leaving 10 bases between the germline ends. The CDR3 DNA follows: TGTGCCAGCAGCTTAGAAACTGGCGGGACCATATATTTT. This gives the protein CASSLETGGTIYF.

The chain links TRBV5-8 to TRBJ1-5, with D possibly TRBD1 on 6 matching bases. Trimming cost V 0 bases and J 15 bases, with 10 bases left between them. There are 11 residues in the CDR3. Germline V gives CDR1 SGHTS, CDR2 YDEGEE. CDR3: CASSLGGTPHF. The CDR3 DNA sequence: TGTGCCAGCAGCTTGGGGGGGACACCGCATTTT.

The V call is TRBV7-6, the J call TRBJ1-5; TRBD1 aligns across 7 bases. CDR1 SGHVS and CDR2 FNYEAQ come from the germline V gene. Trimming took 5 bases from V and 3 from J; bases not matched to a gene: 4. The CDR3 spans 14 residues. CDR3 in amino acids: CASSRDSTNQPQHF. DNA for the CDR3: TGTGCCAGCAGCCGGGACAGTACCAATCAGCCCCAGCATTTT.

V is TRBV25-1 and J is TRBJ2-7, with 7 nucleotides matching TRBD1. Germline CDR1 and CDR2: MGHDK and SYGVNS. The junction had 5 bases not matched to a gene; V was cut back by 6 bases and J by 0 bases. CDR3 length equals 14 residues. The CDR3 spells CASSSTGISYEQYF. The CDR3 DNA reads TGTGCCAGCAGCTCGACAGGGATCTCCTACGAGCAGTACTTC.

The rearrangement uses TRBV30 and TRBJ2-3; 12 bases agree with TRBD2. CDR3 length: 17 residues. Trimming at V came to 2 bases and at J to 1 base, leaving 7 bases not matched to a gene. CDR1 and CDR2 from the germline V gene are GTSNPN and SVGIG (reference sequence). This CDR3 reads CAWSPIRLAGGTDTQYF. The CDR3, as DNA: TGTGCCTGGAGTCCGATTCGACTAGCGGGAGGCACAGATACGCAGTATTTT.

V gene TRBV2 combines with J gene TRBJ2-7; D perhaps matches TRBD1 (5 bases). This CDR3 comprises 12 residues. Germline CDR1 and CDR2: SNHLY and FYNNEI. With 6 bases removed from V and 4 bases from J, the gap between germline ends came to 10 bases. CDR3 sequence reads: CASRQGRYEQYF. CDR3 nucleotide sequence: TGTGCCAGCAGGCAGGGTAGATACGAGCAGTACTTC.

The gene calls are TRBV5-1 and TRBJ1-3, with no clear D. V was pared by 5 bases and J by 0 bases, with 15 bases between. Per germline, CDR1 SGHRS and CDR2 YFSETQ. CDR3 length: 16 residues. The CDR3, as DNA: TGCGCCAGCAGTCTAGGACTGGTCAACTCTGGAAACACCATATATTTT. Protein sequence: CASSLGLVNSGNTIYF.

This chain connects TRBV12-3 or TRBV12-4 to TRBJ2-1; D is unclear. This CDR3 spans 12 amino acids. Trimming removed 5 bases from V and 2 bases from J, with 4 bases in between. The CDR3 sequence is CASSTAYNEQFF. CDR3 DNA: TGTGCCAGCAGTACGGCCTACAATGAGCAGTTCTTC.

This chain links TRBV4-1 with TRBJ2-1, with 10 nucleotides matching TRBD2. V was clipped by 6 bases and J by 5 bases; unmatched bases: 7. The germline gives CDR1 MGHRA, CDR2 YSYEKL. The CDR3 sequence is 15 residues long. The CDR3 DNA reads as TGCGCCAGCAGGCAGCTAGCGGGAGTGAACAATGAGCAGTTCTTC. This codes for CASRQLAGVNNEQFF.

This clone was found once. V gene TRBV19 combines with J gene TRBJ1-5, with TRBD1 matching 8 bases. The CDR3 runs 13 residues. Trimming cost V 5 bases and J 6 bases; bases outside gene matches: 3. Germline CDR1 is LNHDA and CDR2 is SQIVND (reference sequence). The CDR3 loop reads CASSPTGGQPQHF. DNA of the CDR3: TGTGCCAGTAGTCCAACAGGGGGTCAGCCCCAGCATTTT.

J is TRBJ2-1 and V is TRBV5-6; TRBD1 aligns across 9 bases. J lost 5 bases, V lost 3 bases, and 6 bases had no gene match. CDR1 SGHDT and CDR2 YYEEEE come from the germline V gene. The CDR3 extends over 15 amino acids. CDR3 residues: CASSSTGGIHNEQFF. The CDR3 region has the DNA TGTGCCAGCAGCTCAACAGGGGGCATCCACAATGAGCAGTTCTTC.